The 27 T cell receptor beta chains in this list originate from one sample, sequenced in a study of graft-versus-host responses after intestinal transplantation. Antigen specificity for these receptors is unknown. Produced via immunoSEQ multiplex PCR; TCRdb's table is partial and in-frame only. This sample yields more than 85,000 clones, of which approximately 94% are seen a single time; 2% to 2.5% belongs to the top ten. Material: unstimulated CD8+ T cells sorted from spleen or lymph node cells, obtained before intestinal transplant. The receptor set was obtained from a human donor who received an intestinal transplant.

This chain links TRBV4-3 with TRBJ2-7; D perhaps matches TRBD2 (6 bases). CDR1 and CDR2 from the germline V gene are LGHNA and YSLEER. This CDR3 is 13 amino acids long. Trimming took off 3 bases at V and 2 bases at J, with 8 bases between the two ends. The CDR3 here is CASSQEGTYEQYF. The CDR3 DNA reads TGCGCCAGCAGCCAGGAGGGTACCTACGAGCAGTACTTC.

The V and J genes are TRBV10-1 and TRBJ2-5, with 12 positions matching TRBD2. Germline CDR1 is WNHNN and CDR2 is SYGVQD (reference sequence). The junction had 8 bases not matched to a gene; V was cut back by 4 bases and J by 5 bases. The CDR3 contains 16 residues. Here the CDR3 DNA reads TGCGCCAGCAGTGCGGGACTAGCGGGCCCCTTCGAGACCCAGTACTTC. Amino acids: CASSAGLAGPFETQYF.

V usage is TRBV7-6 and J usage is TRBJ1-6, with TRBD1 as a possible D gene (6 bases). V was shortened by 5 bases and J by 6 bases, with 14 bases between the two germline ends. Germline CDR1 reads SGHVS; CDR2 reads FNYEAQ. The CDR3 has 15 residues. CDR3 nucleotide sequence: TGTGCCAGCAGCCCAGTTGGGGGCCCTAATTCACCCCTCCACTTT. This gives the protein CASSPVGGPNSPLHF.

The chain uses TRBV12-5 and TRBJ2-7, with TRBD1 matching 7 bases. The CDR3 length is 16 residues. Germline loops: CDR1 LGHNT, CDR2 FRNRAP. With V trimmed by 3 bases and J by 4 bases, 12 bases remained unmatched. CDR3 coding DNA: TGTGCTAGTGGTTTAAGCCCTCGGGCAGGGGGTTACGAGCAGTACTTC. It encodes CASGLSPRAGGYEQYF.

The chain joins TRBV13 to TRBJ2-1, with 8 positions matching TRBD1. The CDR3 is 16 residues long. V was clipped by 5 bases and J by 8 bases; unmatched bases: 14. Germline CDR1 reads PRHDT; CDR2 reads FYEKMQ (reference sequence). CDR3 amino acids: CASSPGQGSGWDEQFF. CDR3 nucleotides: TGTGCCAGCAGCCCAGGACAGGGTTCAGGGTGGGATGAGCAGTTCTTC.

Regarding this clone: At the DNA level, this CDR3 is encoded by other sequences in the same sample as well. The V and J genes are TRBV9 and TRBJ2-3, with TRBD2 matching over 10 bases. This CDR3 spans 15 amino acids. The germline V gene encodes CDR1 SGDLS and CDR2 YYNGEE. J gave up 1 base and V 3 bases, and 2 bases lay outside the gene matches. CDR3 DNA sequence: TGTGCCAGCAGCGCCCTAGCGGGGGGCACAGATACGCAGTATTTT. It is translated as CASSALAGGTDTQYF.

The genes are TRBV7-9 and TRBJ2-7, with TRBD1 matching over 8 bases. This CDR3 is 16 amino acids long. V lost 5 bases and J lost 1; bases outside the gene matches: 10. CDR1 is SEHNR, CDR2 FQNEAQ, per germline (reference sequence). In DNA form, the CDR3 reads TGTGCCAGCAGCCCCCCCCAGGGGGCGTCTTCCTACGAGCAGTACTTC. It encodes CASSPPQGASSYEQYF.

The genes are TRBV29-1 and TRBJ2-3; D remains unclear. Trimming pared 5 bases from V and 0 bases from J, leaving 12 bases between. The CDR3 consists of 14 residues. Germline CDR1 and CDR2: SQVTM and ANQGSEA. CDR3 in amino acids: CSVLPTPSTDTQYF. CDR3 DNA: TGCAGCGTTCTCCCGACACCGAGCACAGATACGCAGTATTTT.

This clone appeared once. This chain links TRBV27 with TRBJ2-2, with 7 positions matching TRBD2. CDR1 and CDR2 from the germline V gene are MNHEY and SMNVEV (reference sequence). The CDR3 runs 14 residues. J gave up 6 bases and V 5 bases, and 6 bases lay outside the gene matches. In nucleotides, the CDR3 is TGTGCCAGCAGTCTCAGACTAGCCCCCGGGGAGCTGTTTTTT. This gives the protein CASSLRLAPGELFF.

The gene calls are TRBV11-2 and TRBJ2-7; TRBD2 matches at 12 bases. J lost 0 bases, V lost 0 bases, and 3 bases had no gene match. This CDR3 comprises 17 residues. Germline V gene lookup returns CDR1 SGHAT and CDR2 FQNNGV. Here the CDR3 DNA reads TGTGCCAGCAGCTTAGATGGACTAGCGGGGACCTCCTACGAGCAGTACTTC. Translation gives CASSLDGLAGTSYEQYF.

The V call is TRBV6-1, the J call TRBJ2-4, with D maybe TRBD1 (6 bases). Trimming shortened V by 8 bases and J by 7 bases, and 12 bases separated the two germline ends. The CDR3 extends over 12 amino acids. The V gene's germline CDR1 is MNHNS and CDR2 SASEGT. CDR3 loop: CASRQAGNIQYF. CDR3 nucleotides: TGTGCCAGCCGACAGGCCGGGAACATTCAGTACTTC.

J is TRBJ1-1 and V is TRBV27; D perhaps matches TRBD1 (6 bases). The CDR3 spans 16 residues. Germline-derived CDR1 and CDR2 are MNHEY and SMNVEV (reference sequence). Trimming stripped 6 bases from V and 5 bases from J, with 22 bases between. CDR3 nucleotide sequence: TGTGCCAGCAGGATCCGGGACACAGGGCGGTGGACTGAAGCTTTCTTT. Protein sequence: CASRIRDTGRWTEAFF.

The V gene is TRBV10-3, the J gene TRBJ2-7; 7 nucleotides align to TRBD2. The CDR3 runs to 13 residues. Germline lookup yields CDR1 ENHRY and CDR2 SYGVKD. Trimming removed 4 bases from V and 4 bases from J; junction bases left unmatched: 4. CDR3 coding DNA: TGTGCCATCAGTGGGGGGGGAAGGTACGAGCAGTACTTC. This encodes CAISGGGRYEQYF.

This clone was counted a single time. The rearrangement links TRBV4-3 to TRBJ2-1, with TRBD2 matching 13 bases. The J segment lost 4 bases and the V segment lost 0 bases, leaving 9 bases of the junction unmatched. Germline lookup yields CDR1 LGHNA and CDR2 YSLEER. The CDR3 consists of 19 residues. CDR3 loop: CASSQELAGGELTYNEQFF. CDR3 DNA: TGCGCCAGCAGCCAAGAACTAGCGGGGGGGGAATTAACATACAATGAGCAGTTCTTC.

The chain uses TRBV15 and TRBJ2-3; 9 bases are shared with TRBD1. Germline V CDR1 and CDR2: LNHNV, YYDKDF (reference sequence). The length of the CDR3 is 19 residues. V trimming: 2 bases; J trimming: 3 bases; junction bases outside the gene matches: 15. The CDR3 nucleotides read TGTGCCACCAGCAGAAACCAACCCATAGTGGGACAGGGAACAGATACGCAGTATTTT. As protein: CATSRNQPIVGQGTDTQYF.

J is TRBJ2-7 and V is TRBV7-2; 7 positions match TRBD2. This CDR3 is 14 amino acids long. V was clipped by 6 bases and J by 3 bases; unmatched bases: 8. Germline loops: CDR1 SGHTA, CDR2 FQGNSA. In DNA form, the CDR3 reads TGTGCCAGCAGTCCCGGGACTACACACTACGAGCAGTACTTC. It specifies CASSPGTTHYEQYF.

The chain joins TRBV7-9 to TRBJ2-7, with D possibly matching TRBD1 (6 bases). From germline, CDR1 is SEHNR and CDR2 FQNEAQ (reference sequence). V shed 5 bases and J shed 3 bases, with 17 bases lying between them. The CDR3 runs 15 residues. In DNA, the CDR3 is TGTGCCAGCAGCAACATAACACAGGGTTGCTACGAGCAGTACTTC. It specifies CASSNITQGCYEQYF.

V gene TRBV4-3 combines with J gene TRBJ1-6; D call uncertain. CDR1 and CDR2 from the germline V gene are LGHNA and YSLEER. Trimming cost V 0 bases and J 7 bases, with 13 bases left between them. The CDR3 runs 16 residues. The CDR3 nucleotides are TGCGCCAGCAGCCAAGAAGGCCGGACGGGAAATTCACCCCTCCACTTT. Protein sequence: CASSQEGRTGNSPLHF.

V usage is TRBV2 and J usage is TRBJ2-2; no clear D. The ends were cut back, 2 bases at V and 4 bases at J, with 11 bases in the middle. The CDR3 consists of 15 residues. CDR1 SNHLY and CDR2 FYNNEI come from the germline V gene. This CDR3 reads CASSESAGLTGELFF. The CDR3 nucleotides are TGTGCCAGCAGTGAATCGGCAGGTCTCACCGGGGAGCTGTTTTTT.

The chain joins TRBV4-3 to TRBJ2-1, with TRBD2 matching 9 bases. CDR1 is LGHNA and CDR2 is YSLEER in the germline V gene. The CDR3 sequence is 19 residues long. The V gene end was trimmed by 7 bases and the J gene end by 2 bases; junction bases not matched to a gene: 18. The CDR3 DNA reads as TGCGCCAGCACCCCCAGTAACGAGGGCGCTAGCGGGACCTACAATGAGCAGTTCTTC. Translating gives CASTPSNEGASGTYNEQFF.

The gene calls are TRBV4-3 and TRBJ2-1, with TRBD2 as a possible D gene (7 bases). The CDR3 is 14 amino acids. Germline CDR1 is LGHNA and CDR2 is YSLEER. V lost 4 bases to trimming and J lost 5 bases, with 12 bases between them. CDR3 sequence: CASSRGGGDNEQFF. CDR3 nucleotides: TGCGCCAGCAGCCGGGGGGGCGGAGACAATGAGCAGTTCTTC.

The sample holds one count of this clone. V usage is TRBV30 and J usage is TRBJ2-3; D remains unclear. Germline V gene sequence: CDR1 GTSNPN, CDR2 SVGIG (reference sequence). There are 12 residues in the CDR3. Between the trimmed V and J ends, which lost 0 bases and 8 bases, there was a span of 9 bases. The CDR3: CAWSVLVGTQYF. DNA for the CDR3: TGTGCCTGGAGTGTATTGGTCGGTACGCAGTATTTT.

The chain employs TRBV5-1 and TRBJ1-2; possible D gene TRBD1, 6 bases. The germline CDR1 and CDR2 sequences are SGHRS and YFSETQ. This CDR3 comprises 14 residues. V shed 2 bases and J shed 8 bases, with 16 bases lying between them. CDR3 DNA sequence: TGCGCCAGCAGCTTAAGGACAGACTCGGGAGGCTACACCTTC. Amino acids: CASSLRTDSGGYTF.

This chain connects TRBV7-2 to TRBJ2-3; 9 nucleotides align to TRBD2. V gave up 1 base and J gave up 2 bases; unmatched junction bases: 13. CDR1 is SGHTA and CDR2 is FQGNSA in the germline V gene. The CDR3 runs to 19 residues. The CDR3 sequence is CASSLVRVGAGGVTDTQYF. The CDR3 coding sequence is TGTGCCAGCAGCTTAGTCCGAGTGGGGGCGGGGGGGGTCACAGATACGCAGTATTTT.

CDR3 bases: TGTGCCAGCAGCTCTTCCGGGGGGGTTGGGGAGACCCAGTACTTC. Protein: CASSSSGGVGETQYF. The chain is built from TRBV7-9 and TRBJ2-5; 8 positions match TRBD2. The CDR3 has 15 amino acids. V lost 4 bases and J lost 5; bases outside the gene matches: 9. Per germline, CDR1 SEHNR and CDR2 FQNEAQ (reference sequence). Looking up the rest from reference TRBV7-9 and TRBJ2-5 gives the full variable domain: DTGVSQNPRHKITKRGQNVTFRCDPISEHNRLYWYRQTLGQGPEFLTYFQNEAQLEKSRLLSDRFSAERPKGSFSTLEIQRTEQGDSAMYLCASSSSGGVGETQYFGPGTRLLVL.

The chain has TRBV27 and TRBJ1-1; 9 bases are a match to TRBD1. This CDR3 has 14 residues. V lost 3 bases, J lost 3 bases, and 2 bases stayed unmatched. CDR1 is MNHEY, CDR2 SMNVEV, per germline (reference sequence). The DNA for the CDR3 is TGTGCCAGCAGTTTGACAGGGGGACACACTGAAGCTTTCTTT. It specifies CASSLTGGHTEAFF.

This clone was counted a single time. This chain connects TRBV6-1 to TRBJ1-2; D is uncertain. CDR1 MNHNS and CDR2 SASEGT come from the germline V gene. The germline V and J ends were trimmed by 2 bases and 0 bases, with 7 bases remaining between them. The CDR3 spans 14 residues. CDR3 sequence reads: CASSESGPNYGYTF. In nucleotides, the CDR3 is TGTGCCAGCAGTGAATCAGGCCCTAACTATGGCTACACCTTC.